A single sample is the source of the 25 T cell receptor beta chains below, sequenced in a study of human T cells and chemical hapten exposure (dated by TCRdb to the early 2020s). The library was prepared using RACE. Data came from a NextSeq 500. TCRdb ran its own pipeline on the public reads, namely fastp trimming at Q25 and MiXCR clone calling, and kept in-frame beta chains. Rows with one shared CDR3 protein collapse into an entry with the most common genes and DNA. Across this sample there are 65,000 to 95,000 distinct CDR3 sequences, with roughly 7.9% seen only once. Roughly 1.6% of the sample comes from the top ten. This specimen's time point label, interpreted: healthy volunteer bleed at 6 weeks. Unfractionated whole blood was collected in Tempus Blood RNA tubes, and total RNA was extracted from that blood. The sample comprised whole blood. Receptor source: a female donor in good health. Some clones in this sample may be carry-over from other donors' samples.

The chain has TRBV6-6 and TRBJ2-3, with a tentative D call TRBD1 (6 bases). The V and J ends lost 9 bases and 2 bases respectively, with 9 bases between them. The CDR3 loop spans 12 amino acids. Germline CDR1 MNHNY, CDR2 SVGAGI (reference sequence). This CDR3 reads CASEGDTDTQYF. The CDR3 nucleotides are TGTGCCAGTGAGGGGGACACAGATACGCAGTATTTT.

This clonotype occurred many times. The CDR3 nucleotides read TGTGCCAGCAGGGGGGGTGCCACTGAAGCTTTCTTT. As protein: CASRGGATEAFF. The V call is TRBV6-7, the J call TRBJ1-1; D may be TRBD1 (5 bases). TRBV6-7 is assigned to the ORF class and has an uncertain function. CDR3 length: 12 amino acids. The V end lost 6 bases, the J end lost 4 bases, and 9 bases lay between the germline ends.

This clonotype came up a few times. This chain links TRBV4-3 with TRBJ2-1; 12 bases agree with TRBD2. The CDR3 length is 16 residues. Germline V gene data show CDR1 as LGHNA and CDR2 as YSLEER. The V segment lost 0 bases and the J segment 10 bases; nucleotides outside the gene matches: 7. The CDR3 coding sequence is TGCGCCAGCAGCCAAGATACGACTAGCGGGGGCAGGGAGCAGTTCTTC. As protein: CASSQDTTSGGREQFF.

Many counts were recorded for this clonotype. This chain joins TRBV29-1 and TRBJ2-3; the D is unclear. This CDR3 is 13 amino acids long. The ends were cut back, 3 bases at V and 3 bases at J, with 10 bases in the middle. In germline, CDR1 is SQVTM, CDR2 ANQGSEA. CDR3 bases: TGCAGCGTTGATCAAAAAATTACAGATACGCAGTATTTT. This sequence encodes CSVDQKITDTQYF.

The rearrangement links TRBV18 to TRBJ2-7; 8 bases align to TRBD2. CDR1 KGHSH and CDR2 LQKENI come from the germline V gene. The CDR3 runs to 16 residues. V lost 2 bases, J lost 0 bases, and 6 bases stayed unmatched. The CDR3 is CASSPKLAGDSYEQYF. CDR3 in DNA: TGTGCCAGCTCACCAAAGCTAGCGGGCGACTCCTACGAGCAGTACTTC.

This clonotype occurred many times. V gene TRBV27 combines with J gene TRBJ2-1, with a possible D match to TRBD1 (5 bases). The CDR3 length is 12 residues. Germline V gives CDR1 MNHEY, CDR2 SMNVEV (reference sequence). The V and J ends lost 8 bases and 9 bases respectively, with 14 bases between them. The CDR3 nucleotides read TGTGCCAGCTCTTACCAGGGTGCTGAGCAGTTCTTC. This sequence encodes CASSYQGAEQFF.

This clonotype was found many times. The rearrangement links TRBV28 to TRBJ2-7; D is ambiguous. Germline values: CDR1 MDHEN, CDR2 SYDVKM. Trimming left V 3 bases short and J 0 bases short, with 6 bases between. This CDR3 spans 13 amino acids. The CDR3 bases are TGTGCCAGCAGTTTGGTGGCCTCCTACGAGCAGTACTTC. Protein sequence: CASSLVASYEQYF.

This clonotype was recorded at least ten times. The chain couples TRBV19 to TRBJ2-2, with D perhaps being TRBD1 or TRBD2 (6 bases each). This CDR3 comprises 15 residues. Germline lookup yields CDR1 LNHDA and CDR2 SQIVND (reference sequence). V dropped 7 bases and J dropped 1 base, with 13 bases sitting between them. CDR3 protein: CASNAEGGNTGELFF. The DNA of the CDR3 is TGTGCCAGTAACGCGGAGGGGGGGAACACCGGGGAGCTGTTTTTT. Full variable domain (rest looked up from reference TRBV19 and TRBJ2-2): DGGITQSPKYLFRKEGQNVTLSCEQNLNHDAMYWYRQDPGQGLRLIYYSQIVNDFQKGDIAEGYSVSREKKESFPLTVTSAQKNPTAFYLCASNAEGGNTGELFFGEGSRLTVL.

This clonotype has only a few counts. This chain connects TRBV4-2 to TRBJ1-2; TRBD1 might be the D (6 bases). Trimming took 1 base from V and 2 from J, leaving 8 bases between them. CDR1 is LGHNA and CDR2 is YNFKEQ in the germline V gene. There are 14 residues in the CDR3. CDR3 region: CASSQAGTNYGYTF. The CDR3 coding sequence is TGTGCCAGCAGCCAAGCCGGGACAAACTATGGCTACACCTTC.

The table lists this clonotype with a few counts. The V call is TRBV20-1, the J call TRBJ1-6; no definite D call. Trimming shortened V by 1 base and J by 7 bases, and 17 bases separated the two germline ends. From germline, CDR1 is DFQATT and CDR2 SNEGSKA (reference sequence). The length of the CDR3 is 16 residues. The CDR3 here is CSARAADKEENSPLHF. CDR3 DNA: TGCAGTGCTAGAGCTGCTGATAAAGAGGAAAATTCACCCCTCCACTTT.

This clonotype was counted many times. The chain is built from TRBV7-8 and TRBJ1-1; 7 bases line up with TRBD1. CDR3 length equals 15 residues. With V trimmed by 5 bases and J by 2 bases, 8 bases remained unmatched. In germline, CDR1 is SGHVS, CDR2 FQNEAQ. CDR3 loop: CASSPNRGINTEAFF. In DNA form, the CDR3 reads TGTGCCAGCAGCCCAAACAGGGGAATTAACACTGAAGCTTTCTTT.

The CDR3 region is CASSLYGTEREYSGNTIYF. The CDR3 bases are TGTGCCAGCAGCCTATACGGGACAGAGAGAGAGTACTCTGGAAACACCATATATTTT. V gene TRBV3-1 combines with J gene TRBJ1-3, with TRBD1 matching over 7 bases. Trimming took 4 bases from V and 0 from J; bases not matched to a gene: 15. Germline CDR1 reads LGHDT; CDR2 reads YNNKEL (reference sequence). The CDR3 covers 19 residues.

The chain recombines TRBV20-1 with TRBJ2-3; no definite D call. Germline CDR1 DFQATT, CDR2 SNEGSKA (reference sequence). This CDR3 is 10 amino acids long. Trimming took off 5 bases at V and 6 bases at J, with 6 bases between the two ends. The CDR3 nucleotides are TGCAGTGCTCAACCGGATACGCAGTATTTT. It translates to CSAQPDTQYF.

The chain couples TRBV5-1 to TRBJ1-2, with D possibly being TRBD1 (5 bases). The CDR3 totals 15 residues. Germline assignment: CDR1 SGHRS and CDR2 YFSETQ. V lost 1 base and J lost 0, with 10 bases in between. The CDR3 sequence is CASSLMRQPNYGYTF. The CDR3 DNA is TGCGCCAGCAGCTTGATGAGACAGCCTAACTATGGCTACACCTTC.

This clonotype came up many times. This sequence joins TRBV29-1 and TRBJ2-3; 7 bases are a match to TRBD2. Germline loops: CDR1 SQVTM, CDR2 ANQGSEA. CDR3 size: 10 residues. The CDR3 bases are TGCATGGGAGGGGCAGATACGCAGTATTTT. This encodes CMGGADTQYF.

The CDR3 reads CSVEQGQPEKLFF. The CDR3 nucleotides read TGCAGTGTAGAGCAGGGGCAGCCGGAAAAACTGTTTTTT. This chain links TRBV20-1 with TRBJ1-4, with a tentative D call TRBD1 (6 bases). Per the germline V gene, CDR1 is DFQATT and CDR2 is SNEGSKA (reference sequence). Trimming stripped 7 bases from V and 8 bases from J, with 17 bases between. The CDR3 covers 13 residues.

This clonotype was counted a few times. CDR3 nucleotide sequence: TGTGCCAGCAGCATCCCATCCTCCAGCAATCAGCCCCAGCATTTT. Its protein product is CASSIPSSSNQPQHF. The V and J genes are TRBV28 and TRBJ1-5, with D unclear. The CDR3 covers 15 residues. Per the germline V gene, CDR1 is MDHEN and CDR2 is SYDVKM. With 6 bases removed from V and 1 base from J, the gap between germline ends came to 13 bases. Drawing the rest from reference TRBV28 and TRBJ1-5, the complete variable domain is DVKVTQSSRYLVKRTGEKVFLECVQDMDHENMFWYRQDPGLGLRLIYFSYDVKMKEKGDIPEGYSVSREKKERFSLILESASTNQTSMYLCASSIPSSSNQPQHFGDGTRLSIL.

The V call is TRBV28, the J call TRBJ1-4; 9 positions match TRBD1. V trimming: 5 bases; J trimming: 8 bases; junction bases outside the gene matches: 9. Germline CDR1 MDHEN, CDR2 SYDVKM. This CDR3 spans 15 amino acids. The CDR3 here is CASSPAGTGKEKLFF. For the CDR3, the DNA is TGTGCCAGCAGTCCCGCCGGGACAGGGAAGGAAAAACTGTTTTTT.

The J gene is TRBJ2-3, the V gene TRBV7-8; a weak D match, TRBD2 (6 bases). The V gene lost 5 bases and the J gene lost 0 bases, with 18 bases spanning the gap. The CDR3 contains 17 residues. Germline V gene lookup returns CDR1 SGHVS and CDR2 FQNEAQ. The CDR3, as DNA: TGTGCCAGCAGCCTCTTTCAGGGTAGCGGAAGCACAGATACGCAGTATTTT. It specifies CASSLFQGSGSTDTQYF.

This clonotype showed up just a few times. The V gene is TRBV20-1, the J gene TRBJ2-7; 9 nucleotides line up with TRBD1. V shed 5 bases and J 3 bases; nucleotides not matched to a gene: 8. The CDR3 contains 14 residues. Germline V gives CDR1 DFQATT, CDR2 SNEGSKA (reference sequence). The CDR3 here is CSASPSTGGYEQYF. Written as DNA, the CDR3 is TGCAGTGCTTCCCCTTCGACAGGGGGCTACGAGCAGTACTTC.

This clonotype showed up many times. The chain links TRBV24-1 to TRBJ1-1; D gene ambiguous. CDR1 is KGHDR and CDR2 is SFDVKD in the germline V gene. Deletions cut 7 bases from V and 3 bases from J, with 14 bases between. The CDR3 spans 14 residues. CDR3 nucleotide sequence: TGTGCCACCAGGGTCGGGTCCGCGGACACTGAAGCTTTCTTT. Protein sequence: CATRVGSADTEAFF.

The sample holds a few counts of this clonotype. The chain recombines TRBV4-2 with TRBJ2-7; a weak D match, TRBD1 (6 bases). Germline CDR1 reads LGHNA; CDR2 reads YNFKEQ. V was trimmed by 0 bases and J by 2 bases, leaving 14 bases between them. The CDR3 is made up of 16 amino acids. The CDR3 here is CASSQDLRTETYEQYF. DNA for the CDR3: TGTGCCAGCAGCCAAGATCTTAGGACAGAGACCTACGAGCAGTACTTC.

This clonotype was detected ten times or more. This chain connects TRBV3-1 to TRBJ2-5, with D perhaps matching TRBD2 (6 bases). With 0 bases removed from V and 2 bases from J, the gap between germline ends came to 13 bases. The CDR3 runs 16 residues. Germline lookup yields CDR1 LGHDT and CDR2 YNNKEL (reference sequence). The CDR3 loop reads CASSQEWSGLQETQYF. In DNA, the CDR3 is TGTGCCAGCAGCCAAGAGTGGAGCGGGCTTCAAGAGACCCAGTACTTC.

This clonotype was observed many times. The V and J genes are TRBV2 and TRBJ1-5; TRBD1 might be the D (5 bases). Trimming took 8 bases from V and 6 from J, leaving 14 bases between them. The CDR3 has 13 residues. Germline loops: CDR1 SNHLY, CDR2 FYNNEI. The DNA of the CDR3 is TGTGCCAGCCACTCTGGGGGGGGTCAGCCCCAGCATTTT. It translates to CASHSGGGQPQHF.

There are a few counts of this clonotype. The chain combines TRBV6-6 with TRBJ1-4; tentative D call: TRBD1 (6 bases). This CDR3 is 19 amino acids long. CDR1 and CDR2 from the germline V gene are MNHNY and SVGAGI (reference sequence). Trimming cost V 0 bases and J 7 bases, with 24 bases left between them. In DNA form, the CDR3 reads TGTGCCAGCAGTTACTCCCGGGACAACGGATTTGGGGGGGGTGAAAAACTGTTTTTT. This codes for CASSYSRDNGFGGGEKLFF.